This entry features one T cell receptor (beta chain) sequence. Its antigen is still unknown. Sample time point: week 5, during vaccination. Alongside topical imiquimod, each dose of vaccine comprised 300 ug of mutant IDH1 20-mer peptide. Repertoires were generated with immunoSEQ multiplex PCR, while TCRdb's copy carries only in-frame clones and drops some. The repertoire has under 95,000 clones, around 90% of them found once; the top ten carry roughly 0.5%. This sample stems from a study of a mutant IDH1 vaccine in newly diagnosed glioma. The clonotype was recovered from a woman aged 45-59 years with glioma. This sample comprised PBMCs, obtained from a glioma patient whose treatment included an IDH1 peptide vaccine.

The CDR3 loop is CAIQGAKNIQYF. DNA of the CDR3: TGTGCCATACAGGGGGCCAAAAACATTCAGTACTTC. The chain has TRBV5-6 and TRBJ2-4, with 7 bases matching TRBD1. The J segment lost 1 base and the V segment lost 9 bases, leaving 1 base of the junction unmatched. Germline assignment: CDR1 SGHDT and CDR2 YYEEEE. The CDR3 sequence is 12 residues long.